The next 21 T cell receptor beta chains were all read from a single sample in a study of T cell repertoires in cytomegalovirus infection. TCRdb independently ran MiXCR on the reads; one entry per CDR3 protein. The sample includes more than 500,000 distinct CDR3 sequences, more than 15% of them seen just once. The specimen sequenced was CD8+ T cells from PBMCs. Receptor source: a human donor in good health (CMV status not recorded). Some clones in this sample may be carry-over from other donors' samples.

This clonotype was picked up a small number of times. The CDR3 coding sequence is TGCGCCAGCAGCCTGGGGCTAGCCACCGGGGAGCTGTTTTTT. It is translated as CASSLGLATGELFF. The J gene is TRBJ2-2, the V gene TRBV4-1; the D gene could be TRBD1 or TRBD2 (5 bases each). There are 14 residues in the CDR3. V was shortened by 4 bases and J by 4 bases, with 10 bases between the two germline ends. Germline assignment: CDR1 MGHRA and CDR2 YSYEKL.

This clonotype was seen repeatedly, ten times or more. The genes are TRBV7-9 and TRBJ2-3; TRBD2 matches at 11 bases. V trimming: 5 bases; J trimming: 0 bases; junction bases outside the gene matches: 7. The CDR3 extends over 17 amino acids. Germline V gene data show CDR1 as SEHNR and CDR2 as FQNEAQ (reference sequence). Written as DNA, the CDR3 is TGTGCCAGCAGCCCGAGACTAGCGGGGCCTAGCACAGATACGCAGTATTTT. Translating it yields CASSPRLAGPSTDTQYF.

The V and J genes are TRBV27 and TRBJ2-1; possibly TRBD1 for D (6 bases). CDR1 MNHEY and CDR2 SMNVEV come from the germline V gene (reference sequence). The CDR3 totals 13 residues. The V and J ends lost 3 bases and 12 bases respectively, with 15 bases between them. The CDR3 protein is CASSLSGDGWQFF. Written as DNA, the CDR3 is TGTGCCAGCAGTTTGTCAGGGGATGGCTGGCAGTTCTTC.

This clonotype has at least ten counts. The chain is built from TRBV7-9 and TRBJ2-7; 9 bases map to TRBD2. Germline V gene sequence: CDR1 SEHNR, CDR2 FQNEAQ (reference sequence). The CDR3 length is 14 residues. J was trimmed by 3 bases and V by 5 bases; bases with no gene match: 5. The CDR3 DNA is TGTGCCAGCAGCCCCCAAGCGGGAGGCTACGAGCAGTACTTC. Protein sequence: CASSPQAGGYEQYF.

This clonotype has only a few counts. V gene TRBV4-1 combines with J gene TRBJ2-3; D ambiguous. Germline loops: CDR1 MGHRA, CDR2 YSYEKL. The CDR3 length is 16 residues. Trimming pared 1 base from V and 1 base from J, leaving 12 bases between. CDR3 residues: CASSQGPPEGTDTQYF. In DNA form, the CDR3 reads TGCGCCAGCAGCCAAGGGCCCCCGGAAGGCACAGATACGCAGTATTTT.

The sample holds many counts of this clonotype. The chain uses TRBV6-5 and TRBJ2-1, with a possible D match to TRBD1 (5 bases). Trimming left V 4 bases short and J 7 bases short, with 17 bases between. Germline V gene sequence: CDR1 MNHEY, CDR2 SVGAGI. This CDR3 region has 15 residues. CDR3 sequence reads: CASSSTELTSNEQFF. The CDR3 DNA follows: TGTGCCAGCAGTTCGACAGAACTCACATCGAATGAGCAGTTCTTC.

There are a few counts of this clonotype. The chain uses TRBV5-4 and TRBJ2-7; no clear D gene. The CDR3 runs to 12 residues. Germline V CDR1 and CDR2: SGHNT, YYREEE (reference sequence). The ends were cut back, 1 base at V and 6 bases at J, with 8 bases in the middle. CDR3 sequence: CASSLNSPEQYF. In DNA, the CDR3 is TGTGCCAGCAGCTTGAACAGCCCCGAGCAGTACTTC.

In this sample, this clonotype turned up a few times. The V gene is TRBV6-1, the J gene TRBJ1-2; TRBD1 aligns across 8 bases. Germline CDR1 and CDR2: MNHNS and SASEGT. This CDR3 region has 19 residues. V was clipped by 5 bases and J by 1 base; unmatched bases: 18. Written as DNA, the CDR3 is TGTGCCAGCAGTCCTCGACAGGGGTCCTCCCTAACCTTTAACTATGGCTACACCTTC. Protein: CASSPRQGSSLTFNYGYTF.

A few counts support this clonotype. V and J are TRBV10-3 and TRBJ2-7, with D perhaps matching TRBD1 (7 bases). V dropped 6 bases and J dropped 6 bases, with 15 bases sitting between them. The CDR3 has 13 amino acids. CDR1 is ENHRY, CDR2 SYGVKD, per germline. This chain's CDR3 is CAIRARQGGEQYF. CDR3 nucleotides: TGTGCCATCAGGGCAAGACAGGGAGGCGAGCAGTACTTC.

This clonotype appeared many times. J is TRBJ2-3 and V is TRBV12-3 or TRBV12-4, with 10 positions matching TRBD2. CDR3 size: 17 residues. The V gene end was trimmed by 6 bases and the J gene end by 2 bases; junction bases not matched to a gene: 11. The CDR3 here is CASSPTELAGYTDTQYF. The CDR3 bases are TGTGCCAGCAGCCCCACAGAACTAGCGGGGTACACAGATACGCAGTATTTT.

This clonotype was counted only a few times. The chain combines TRBV7-9 with TRBJ2-7; 7 positions match TRBD2. V shed 5 bases and J 2 bases; nucleotides not matched to a gene: 18. Germline-derived CDR1 and CDR2 are SEHNR and FQNEAQ (reference sequence). The CDR3 has 18 amino acids. Written as DNA, the CDR3 is TGTGCCAGCAGCGGGAGTGCTAGCGGCGTCCTTATTCCCTACGAGCAGTACTTC. It encodes CASSGSASGVLIPYEQYF.

This clonotype came up many times. The chain is built from TRBV7-9 and TRBJ2-3, with 7 bases identical to TRBD2. The junction had 6 bases not matched to a gene; V was cut back by 0 bases and J by 12 bases. There are 13 residues in the CDR3. Germline CDR1 and CDR2: SEHNR and FQNEAQ (reference sequence). For the CDR3, the DNA is TGTGCCAGCAGCTTAGCGGGGACTACGGCACAGTATTTT. Its translation: CASSLAGTTAQYF. The full variable domain, rest sourced from reference TRBV7-9 and TRBJ2-3, is DTGVSQNPRHKITKRGQNVTFRCDPISEHNRLYWYRQTLGQGPEFLTYFQNEAQLEKSRLLSDRFSAERPKGSFSTLEIQRTEQGDSAMYLCASSLAGTTAQYFGPGTRLTVL.

This clonotype came up a few times. The rearrangement uses TRBV28 and TRBJ1-1; no clear D. Germline lookup yields CDR1 MDHEN and CDR2 SYDVKM. This CDR3 is 15 amino acids long. V dropped 8 bases and J dropped 1 base, with 17 bases sitting between them. The CDR3 DNA reads TGTGCCAGCTCCATCTTTCGTGGTACGAACACTGAAGCTTTCTTT. Residues: CASSIFRGTNTEAFF.

This clonotype was picked up many times. This chain joins TRBV11-2 and TRBJ2-1, with D hard to call. Germline V gene data show CDR1 as SGHAT and CDR2 as FQNNGV. This CDR3 is 14 amino acids long. V was trimmed by 3 bases and J by 5 bases, leaving 11 bases between them. The CDR3 region has the DNA TGTGCCAGCAGCTTCGAACTGGAAAACAATGAGCAGTTCTTC. It specifies CASSFELENNEQFF.

The table lists this clonotype with many counts. The gene calls are TRBV15 and TRBJ2-1, with D unresolved. Germline V gene data show CDR1 as LNHNV and CDR2 as YYDKDF (reference sequence). V was cut by 8 bases and J by 0 bases, with 11 bases left in between. The CDR3 extends over 14 amino acids. The CDR3 sequence is CATGPDPSYNEQFF. In DNA, the CDR3 is TGTGCCACCGGGCCCGACCCCTCCTACAATGAGCAGTTCTTC.

This clonotype was seen a handful of times. The rearrangement links TRBV12-3 or TRBV12-4 to TRBJ2-3; no clear D gene. The V end lost 2 bases, the J end lost 2 bases, and 8 bases lay between the germline ends. The CDR3 runs to 14 residues. The CDR3 coding sequence is TGTGCCAGCAGTTTAAAGCAGTCCACAGATACGCAGTATTTT. Residues: CASSLKQSTDTQYF.

This clonotype was seen only a few times. This sequence may be a read error, since a much larger clone differs from it by one base. CDR3 sequence: CASSYDNTEAFF. The CDR3 DNA follows: TGTGCCAGCAGTTACGATAACACTGAAGCTTTCTTT. The rearrangement links TRBV6-5 to TRBJ1-1; the D is unclear. Germline loops: CDR1 MNHEY, CDR2 SVGAGI. The CDR3 length is 12 residues. V was shortened by 2 bases and J by 2 bases, with 3 bases between the two germline ends.

In this sample, this clonotype turned up a few times. CDR3 in amino acids: CASRPSGWDREGLVHF. The DNA for the CDR3 is TGTGCCAGCAGACCCAGCGGGTGGGACAGGGAGGGACTCGTCCACTTT. The rearrangement links TRBV27 to TRBJ1-6, with TRBD1 identical over 9 bases. Trimming removed 6 bases from V and 17 bases from J; junction bases left unmatched: 20. Looked up from germline, CDR1 is MNHEY and CDR2 is SMNVEV (reference sequence). This CDR3 spans 16 amino acids.

This clonotype was counted many times. V usage is TRBV7-8 and J usage is TRBJ2-5; maybe TRBD1 (7 bases). The CDR3 extends over 15 amino acids. The V end was cut by 5 bases, the J end by 0 bases, with 13 bases between. Germline V gene data show CDR1 as SGHVS and CDR2 as FQNEAQ. The CDR3 loop reads CASSPRGQYQETQYF. CDR3 coding DNA: TGTGCCAGCAGCCCGCGGGGACAGTACCAAGAGACCCAGTACTTC.

This clonotype was observed a handful of times. The CDR3 coding sequence is TGCGCCAGCAGCCTCCCCCCCGGGAAGGATGGCTACACCTTC. Translating it yields CASSLPPGKDGYTF. This chain connects TRBV4-1 to TRBJ1-2, with D unresolved. V dropped 4 bases and J dropped 6 bases, with 15 bases sitting between them. Per germline, CDR1 MGHRA and CDR2 YSYEKL. CDR3 size: 14 residues.

The rearrangement uses TRBV30 and TRBJ2-1, with 14 bases fitting TRBD2. The CDR3 loop spans 15 amino acids. V was clipped by 2 bases and J by 5 bases; unmatched bases: 2. Germline V gives CDR1 GTSNPN, CDR2 SVGIG (reference sequence). The CDR3 region is CAWSPGLAGDNEQFF. Here the CDR3 DNA reads TGTGCCTGGAGTCCGGGACTAGCGGGAGACAATGAGCAGTTCTTC.